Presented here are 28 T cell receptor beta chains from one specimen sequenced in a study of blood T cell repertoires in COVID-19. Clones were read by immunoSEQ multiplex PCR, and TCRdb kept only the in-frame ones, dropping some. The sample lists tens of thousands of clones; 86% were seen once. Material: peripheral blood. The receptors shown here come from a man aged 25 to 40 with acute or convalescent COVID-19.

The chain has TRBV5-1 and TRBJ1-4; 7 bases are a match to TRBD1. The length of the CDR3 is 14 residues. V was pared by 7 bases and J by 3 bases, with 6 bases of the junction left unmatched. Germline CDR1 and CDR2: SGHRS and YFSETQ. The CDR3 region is CASSRQGPNEKLFF. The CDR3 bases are TGCGCCAGCTCAAGACAGGGTCCTAATGAAAAACTGTTTTTT.

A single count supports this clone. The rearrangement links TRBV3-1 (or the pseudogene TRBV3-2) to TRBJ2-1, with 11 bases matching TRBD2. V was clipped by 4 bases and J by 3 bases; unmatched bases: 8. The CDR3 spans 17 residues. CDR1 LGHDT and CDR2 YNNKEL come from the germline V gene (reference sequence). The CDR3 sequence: CASSPGTSGAGYNEQFF. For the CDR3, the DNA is TGTGCCAGCAGCCCCGGGACTAGCGGAGCCGGCTACAATGAGCAGTTCTTC.

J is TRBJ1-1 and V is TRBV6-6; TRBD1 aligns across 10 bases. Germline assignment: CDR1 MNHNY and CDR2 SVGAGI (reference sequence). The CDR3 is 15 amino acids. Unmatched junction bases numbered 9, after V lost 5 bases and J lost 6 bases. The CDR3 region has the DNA TGTGCCAGCAGTCCCATGACAGGGGGCGTCTCTGAAGCTTTCTTT. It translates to CASSPMTGGVSEAFF.

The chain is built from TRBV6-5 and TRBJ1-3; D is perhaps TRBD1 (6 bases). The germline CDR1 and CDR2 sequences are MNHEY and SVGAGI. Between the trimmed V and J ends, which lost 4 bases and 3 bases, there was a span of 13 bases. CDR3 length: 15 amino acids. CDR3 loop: CASSLPGTSGNTIYF. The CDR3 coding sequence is TGTGCCAGCAGTTTACCCGGGACAAGTGGAAACACCATATATTTT.

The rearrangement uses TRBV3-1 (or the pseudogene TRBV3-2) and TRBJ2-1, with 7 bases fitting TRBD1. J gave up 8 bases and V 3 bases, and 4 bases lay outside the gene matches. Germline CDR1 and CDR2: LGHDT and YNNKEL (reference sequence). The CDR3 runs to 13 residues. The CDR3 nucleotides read TGTGCCAGCAGCCAGACAGGGCACGATGAGCAGTTCTTC. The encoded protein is CASSQTGHDEQFF.

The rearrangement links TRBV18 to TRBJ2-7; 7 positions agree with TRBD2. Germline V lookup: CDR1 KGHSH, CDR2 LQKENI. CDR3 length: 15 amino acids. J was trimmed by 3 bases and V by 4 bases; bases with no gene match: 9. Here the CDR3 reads CASSLGTTTNYEQYV. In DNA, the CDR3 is TGTGCCAGCTCACTAGGGACTACAACAAACTACGAGCAGTACGTC.

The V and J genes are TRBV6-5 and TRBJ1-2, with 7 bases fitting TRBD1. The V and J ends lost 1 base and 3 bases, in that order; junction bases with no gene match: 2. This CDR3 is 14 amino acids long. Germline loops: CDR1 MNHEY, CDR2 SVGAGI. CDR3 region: CASSYYTGDYGYTF. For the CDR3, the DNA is TGTGCCAGCAGTTACTATACAGGGGACTATGGCTACACCTTC.

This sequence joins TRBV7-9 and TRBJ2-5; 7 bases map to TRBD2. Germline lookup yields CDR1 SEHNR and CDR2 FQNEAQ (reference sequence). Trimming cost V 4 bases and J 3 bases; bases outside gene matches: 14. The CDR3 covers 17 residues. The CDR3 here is CASSWGGPYAGEETQYF. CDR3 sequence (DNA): TGTGCCAGCAGCTGGGGTGGCCCTTATGCGGGAGAAGAGACCCAGTACTTC. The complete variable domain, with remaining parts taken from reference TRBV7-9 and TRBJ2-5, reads DTGVSQNPRHKITKRGQNVTFRCDPISEHNRLYWYRQTLGQGPEFLTYFQNEAQLEKSRLLSDRFSAERPKGSFSTLEIQRTEQGDSAMYLCASSWGGPYAGEETQYFGPGTRLLVL.

The DNA for the CDR3 is TGTGCCAGCAGCGGCAGGGGAGCAAACACCGGGGAGCTGTTTTTT. This translates into CASSGRGANTGELFF. V is TRBV9 and J is TRBJ2-2; D possibly corresponds to TRBD1 (6 bases). Looked up from germline, CDR1 is SGDLS and CDR2 is YYNGEE. The CDR3 contains 15 residues. Trimming cost V 3 bases and J 2 bases, with 11 bases left between them.

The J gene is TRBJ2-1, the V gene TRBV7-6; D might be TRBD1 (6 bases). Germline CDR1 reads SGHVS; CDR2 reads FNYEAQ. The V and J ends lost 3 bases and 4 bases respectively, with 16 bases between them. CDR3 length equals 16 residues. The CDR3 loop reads CASSLNRESGYNEQFF. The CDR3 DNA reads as TGTGCCAGCAGCTTGAACAGGGAATCGGGGTACAATGAGCAGTTCTTC.

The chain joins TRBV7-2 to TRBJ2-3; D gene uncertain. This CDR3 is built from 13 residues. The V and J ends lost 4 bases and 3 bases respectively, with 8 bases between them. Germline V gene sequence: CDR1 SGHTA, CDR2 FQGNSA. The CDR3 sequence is CASSYRHTDTQYF. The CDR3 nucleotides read TGTGCCAGCAGCTACAGACATACAGATACGCAGTATTTT.

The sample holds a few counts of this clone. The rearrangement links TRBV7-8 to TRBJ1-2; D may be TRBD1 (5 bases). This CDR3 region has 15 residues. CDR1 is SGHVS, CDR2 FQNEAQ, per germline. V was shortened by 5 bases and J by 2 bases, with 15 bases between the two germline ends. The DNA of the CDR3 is TGTGCCAGCAGCACATGGGGGGGATGGAACTATGGCTACACCTTC. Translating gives CASSTWGGWNYGYTF.

CDR3 sequence (DNA): TGTGCCAGTAGTACAGCGGACAGGGGGCATAGCAATCAGCCCCAGCATTTT. Translating it yields CASSTADRGHSNQPQHF. The V and J genes are TRBV19 and TRBJ1-5; 11 bases line up with TRBD1. Germline loops: CDR1 LNHDA, CDR2 SQIVND (reference sequence). The CDR3 length is 17 residues. V lost 4 bases, J lost 0 bases, and 5 bases stayed unmatched.

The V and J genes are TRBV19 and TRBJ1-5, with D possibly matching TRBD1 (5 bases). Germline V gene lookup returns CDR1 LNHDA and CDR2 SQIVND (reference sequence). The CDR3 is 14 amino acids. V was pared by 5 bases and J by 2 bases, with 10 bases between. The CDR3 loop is CASSLLGGNQPQHF. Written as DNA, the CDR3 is TGTGCCAGTAGTCTGCTAGGGGGCAATCAGCCCCAGCATTTT.

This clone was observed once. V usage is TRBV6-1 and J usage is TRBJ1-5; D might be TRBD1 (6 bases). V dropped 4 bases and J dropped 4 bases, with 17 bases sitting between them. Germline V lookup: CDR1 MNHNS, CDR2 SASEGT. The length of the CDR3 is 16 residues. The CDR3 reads CASSAGTTSGNQPQHF. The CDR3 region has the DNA TGTGCCAGCAGTGCCGGGACAACGTCGGGAAATCAGCCCCAGCATTTT.

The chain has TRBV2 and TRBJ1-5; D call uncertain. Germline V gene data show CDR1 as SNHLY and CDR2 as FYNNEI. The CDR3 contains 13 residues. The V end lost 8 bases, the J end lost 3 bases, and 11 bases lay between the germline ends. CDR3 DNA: TGTGCCAGCGCTACTGAAATCAATCAGCCCCAGCATTTT. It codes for CASATEINQPQHF.

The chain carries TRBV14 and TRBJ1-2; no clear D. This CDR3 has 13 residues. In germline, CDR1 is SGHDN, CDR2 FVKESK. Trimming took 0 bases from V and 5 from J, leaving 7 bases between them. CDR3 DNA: TGTGCCAGCAGCCAAGATTTCGGGTATGGCTACACCTTC. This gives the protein CASSQDFGYGYTF.

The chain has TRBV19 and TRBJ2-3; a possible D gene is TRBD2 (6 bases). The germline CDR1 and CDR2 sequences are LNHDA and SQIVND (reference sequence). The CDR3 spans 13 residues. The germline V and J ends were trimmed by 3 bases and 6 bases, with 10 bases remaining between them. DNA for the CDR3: TGTGCCAGTAGTATCCGTGGGAGGGATACGCAGTATTTT. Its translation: CASSIRGRDTQYF.

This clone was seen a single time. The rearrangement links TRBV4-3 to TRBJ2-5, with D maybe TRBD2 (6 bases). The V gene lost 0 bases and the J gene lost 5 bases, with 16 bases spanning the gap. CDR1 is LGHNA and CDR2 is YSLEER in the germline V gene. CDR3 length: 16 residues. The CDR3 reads CASSQDAGSAGETQYF. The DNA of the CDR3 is TGCGCCAGCAGCCAAGATGCGGGGTCGGCTGGGGAGACCCAGTACTTC.

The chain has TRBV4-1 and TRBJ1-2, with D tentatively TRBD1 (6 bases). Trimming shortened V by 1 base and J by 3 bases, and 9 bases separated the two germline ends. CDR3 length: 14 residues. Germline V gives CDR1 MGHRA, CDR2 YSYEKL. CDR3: CASSQVEGDYGYTF. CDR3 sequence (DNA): TGCGCCAGCAGCCAAGTCGAGGGGGACTATGGCTACACCTTC.

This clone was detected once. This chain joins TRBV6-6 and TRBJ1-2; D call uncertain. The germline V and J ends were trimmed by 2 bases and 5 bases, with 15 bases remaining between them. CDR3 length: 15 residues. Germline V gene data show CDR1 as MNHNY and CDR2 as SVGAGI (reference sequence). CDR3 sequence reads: CASSYVSGSSYGYTF. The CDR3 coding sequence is TGTGCCAGCAGTTACGTATCCGGGTCATCGTATGGCTACACCTTC.

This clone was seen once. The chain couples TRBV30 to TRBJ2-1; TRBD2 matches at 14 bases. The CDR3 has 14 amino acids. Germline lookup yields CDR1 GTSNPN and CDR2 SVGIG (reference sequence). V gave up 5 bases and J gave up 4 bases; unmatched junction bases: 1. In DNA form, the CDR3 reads TGTGCCTGGGGGACTAGCGGGGGATACAATGAGCAGTTCTTC. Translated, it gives CAWGTSGGYNEQFF.

The CDR3 reads CASSSTGDGYTF. The CDR3 DNA reads as TGTGCCAGCAGTTCGACAGGGGATGGCTACACCTTC. The V gene is TRBV6-5, the J gene TRBJ1-2, with TRBD1 matching over 8 bases. This CDR3 region has 12 residues. V lost 4 bases to trimming and J lost 6 bases; unmatched junction nucleotides: 1. CDR1 and CDR2 (germline): MNHEY, SVGAGI.

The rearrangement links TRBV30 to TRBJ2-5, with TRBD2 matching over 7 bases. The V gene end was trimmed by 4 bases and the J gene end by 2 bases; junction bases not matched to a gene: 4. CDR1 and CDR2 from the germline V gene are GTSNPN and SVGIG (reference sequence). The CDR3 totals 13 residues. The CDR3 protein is CAWTPAGQETQYF. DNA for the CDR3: TGTGCCTGGACGCCAGCGGGACAAGAGACCCAGTACTTC. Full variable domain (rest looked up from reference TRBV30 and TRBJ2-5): SQTIHQWPATLVQPVGSPLSLECTVEGTSNPNLYWYRQAAGRGLQLLFYSVGIGQISSEVPQNLSASRPQDRQFILSSKKLLLSDSGFYLCAWTPAGQETQYFGPGTRLLVL.

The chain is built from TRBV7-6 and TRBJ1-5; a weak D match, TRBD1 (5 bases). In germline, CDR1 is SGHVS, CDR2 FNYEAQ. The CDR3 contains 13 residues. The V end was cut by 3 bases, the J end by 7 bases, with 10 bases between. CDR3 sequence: CASSLDIGQPQHF. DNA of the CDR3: TGTGCCAGCAGCTTGGACATAGGACAGCCCCAGCATTTT.

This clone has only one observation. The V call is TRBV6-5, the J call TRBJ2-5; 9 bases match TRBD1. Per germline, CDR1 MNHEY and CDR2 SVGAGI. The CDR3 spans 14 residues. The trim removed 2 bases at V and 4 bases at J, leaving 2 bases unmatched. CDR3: CASSYRQGVETQYF. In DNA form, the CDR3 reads TGTGCCAGCAGTTACCGACAGGGGGTAGAGACCCAGTACTTC.

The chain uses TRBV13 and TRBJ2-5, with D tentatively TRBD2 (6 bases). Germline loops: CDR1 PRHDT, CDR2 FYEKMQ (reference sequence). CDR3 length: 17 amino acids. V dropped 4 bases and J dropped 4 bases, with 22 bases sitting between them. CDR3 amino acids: CASSSLAGRLGRETQYF. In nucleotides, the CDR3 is TGTGCCAGCAGCTCCTTGGCGGGCCGACTAGGACGAGAGACCCAGTACTTC.

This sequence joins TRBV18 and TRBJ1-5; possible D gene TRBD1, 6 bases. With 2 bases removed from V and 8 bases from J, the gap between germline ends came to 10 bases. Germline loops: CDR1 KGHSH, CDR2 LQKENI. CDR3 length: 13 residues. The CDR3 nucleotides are TGTGCCAGCTCACCAGAGGGGACAAAGCCCCAGCATTTT. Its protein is CASSPEGTKPQHF.